Included here is one T cell receptor (beta chain) sequence, with context. What it recognizes is unknown. Assay: immunoSEQ multiplex PCR; the TCRdb copy retains only in-frame clones and omits some. This table holds about 1.1 million clones, approximately 80% found once. This CDR3 is built from 18 residues. The ends were cut back, 4 bases at V and 0 bases at J, with 22 bases in the middle. Germline V gene data show CDR1 as SGHRS and CDR2 as YFSETQ. The data belong to a study of shared clonotypes between healthy human individuals. Adult Caucasians living in Nashville, Tennessee made up all of the donors. Study-wide results and caveats: Investigators expected sequencing depth to affect clonotype sharing among donors.

The sample was memory CD4+ T cells from PBMCs. Subset noted: CD45RA-negative fraction. The TCR comes from a young man in good health. Some clones in this sample may be carry-over from other donors' samples. This sequence joins TRBV5-1 and TRBJ1-2; no reliable D call. The CDR3 loop is CASSPMRPTGRTNYGYTF. CDR3 bases: TGCGCCAGCAGCCCAATGCGGCCGACGGGCCGTACTAACTATGGCTACACCTTC.